A single T cell receptor beta chain is shown here with its context. TCRdb reanalysed the 5' RACE reads using MiXCR and keeps one entry per CDR3 protein. The sample yields nearly 650,000 distinct CDR3 sequences, around 7.4% seen once. The sample is drawn from a study of identical twins. The CDR3 is made up of 15 amino acids. Between the trimmed V and J ends, which lost 4 bases and 3 bases, there was a span of 17 bases. The germline V gene encodes CDR1 DFQATT and CDR2 SNEGSKA (reference sequence). Separately, the same data were catalogued under a study of yellow fever vaccine responses in identical twins.

The sequencing input was PBMCs. This clonotype was sampled from a woman between 18 and 29 years old in good health. The V and J genes are TRBV20-1 and TRBJ2-3; tentatively, D is TRBD1 (6 bases). The CDR3 region has the DNA TGCAGTGCTAACGGTTTTGGGGGCGCAACAGATACGCAGTATTTT. Translated: CSANGFGGATDTQYF.